Sequencing of this TCR beta chain was carried out in a study of T-cell memory formation after mild COVID-19. Study details: Clustering of TCRs was largely donor specific.

Each CDR3 protein is one row after TCRdb ran MiXCR on the 5' RACE reads. The sample shows roughly 340,000 distinct CDR3 sequences, 20% to 25% of them seen only once. Study-level points and caveats: Largely, contracting CD4+ clones fell within CM and EM, and contracting CD8+ clones within EMRA. Within pre-infection memory, some responding clones were found, suggesting cross-reactive memory joined.

Germline V gene sequence: CDR1 ENHRY, CDR2 SYGVKD. The CDR3 spans 13 residues. A word on this clonotype: Its antigen is not known. At one of its ends the junction is not consistent with the germline gene, which may arise from a read error.

This receptor was obtained from a man younger than 35 who had mild COVID-19 (a few samples of this study predate the infection). Cell type and time point are not known. The chain joins TRBV10-3 to TRBJ1-5; D uncertain. The sample taken for sequencing was PBMCs or a T cell subset sorted from them (not recorded which). The CDR3 nucleotides are TGTGCCATCTCAGGAGGAGACAATCAGCCCAAGCATTTT. Translating gives CAISGGDNQPKHF.